Presented here are 11 T cell receptor beta chains from one specimen sequenced in a study of shared clonotypes between healthy human individuals. TCRdb's table, derived via immunoSEQ multiplex PCR, lists solely in-frame clones and lacks some. The repertoire consists of some 2.3 million clones, with 93% occurring once and the leading ten covering under 0.45%. The sample taken for sequencing was naive CD4+ T cells from PBMCs. Specified subset: CD45RA+ positively selected. These receptors came from a man aged 18 to 29 in good health. Some clones in this sample may be carry-over from other donors' samples.

The genes are TRBV27 and TRBJ1-4; 7 nucleotides agree with TRBD1. CDR3 length: 14 amino acids. Trimming at V came to 4 bases and at J to 7 bases, leaving 6 bases not matched to a gene. Germline V lookup: CDR1 MNHEY, CDR2 SMNVEV (reference sequence). The CDR3 is CASSWGGQAEKLFF. The CDR3 DNA sequence: TGTGCCAGCAGTTGGGGCGGACAGGCTGAAAAACTGTTTTTT.

The chain carries TRBV12-5 and TRBJ2-3; no clear D gene. Trimming left V 2 bases short and J 4 bases short, with 7 bases between. Per germline, CDR1 LGHNT and CDR2 FRNRAP. This CDR3 contains 13 residues. The CDR3 is CASGLRGADTQYF. As DNA, the CDR3 is TGTGCTAGTGGTTTGCGTGGGGCAGATACGCAGTATTTT.

In DNA, the CDR3 is TGTGCCAGCAGCCGGGCGGGCGGAGGGTACGACTCTGGGGCCAACGTCCTGACTTTC. This encodes CASSRAGGGYDSGANVLTF. V usage is TRBV11-3 and J usage is TRBJ2-6; the D gene is possibly TRBD2 (6 bases). This CDR3 is built from 19 residues. Trimming removed 5 bases at V and 0 bases at J, with 20 bases between. Germline V gene sequence: CDR1 SGHNT, CDR2 YENEEA.

CDR3 sequence: CASSYSGGLVYGYTF. CDR3 DNA sequence: TGTGCCAGCAGTTACAGTGGGGGGCTCGTCTATGGCTACACCTTC. The gene calls are TRBV6-6 and TRBJ1-2; a possible D gene is TRBD1 (6 bases). Germline V lookup: CDR1 MNHNY, CDR2 SVGAGI (reference sequence). Trimming removed 2 bases at V and 4 bases at J, with 14 bases between. The length of the CDR3 is 15 residues.

In its sample, this clone was seen once. The same CDR3 arises from other DNA sequences in this sample as well. The chain links TRBV7-2 to TRBJ1-3; no firm D call. V was shortened by 3 bases and J by 5 bases, with 5 bases between the two germline ends. This CDR3 has 12 amino acids. Germline V gene lookup returns CDR1 SGHTA and CDR2 FQGNSA. The CDR3 loop reads CASSLNRNTIYF. The CDR3 DNA reads TGTGCCAGCAGCTTGAACAGAAACACCATATATTTT.

The CDR3 sequence is CSVAGTGFSEQYF. The CDR3 DNA follows: TGCAGCGTCGCCGGGACAGGGTTCTCCGAGCAGTACTTC. The V and J genes are TRBV29-1 and TRBJ2-7, with 9 bases matching TRBD1. The CDR3 contains 13 residues. Germline CDR1 reads SQVTM; CDR2 reads ANQGSEA. J lost 6 bases, V lost 6 bases, and 9 bases had no gene match.

This chain uses TRBV28 with TRBJ2-3, with 13 nucleotides matching TRBD2. Unmatched junction bases numbered 19, after V lost 3 bases and J lost 4 bases. CDR1 MDHEN and CDR2 SYDVKM come from the germline V gene. This CDR3 region has 21 residues. The DNA of the CDR3 is TGTGCCAGCAGTTTCACGTATCCGGGTGTCGGGACTAGCGGGAAAGCAGATACGCAGTATTTT. It translates to CASSFTYPGVGTSGKADTQYF.

This chain joins TRBV21-1 and TRBJ2-7; the D call of TRBD2 is as the table states it, not checked on the DNA. TRBV21-1 is a pseudogene. The CDR3 is 14 amino acids. The CDR3 loop is CASSDTCPGDEQYF. For the CDR3, the DNA is TGTGCCAGCAGTGATACCTGCCCGGGGGACGAGCAGTACTTC.

The rearrangement joins TRBV5-1 to TRBJ1-2; D is possibly TRBD1 (5 bases). Germline CDR1 SGHRS, CDR2 YFSETQ. Trimming removed 2 bases at V and 7 bases at J, with 15 bases between. This CDR3 spans 14 amino acids. CDR3 amino acids: CASSLDSSSSGYTF. In DNA form, the CDR3 reads TGCGCCAGCAGCTTAGACAGCTCCTCTTCTGGCTACACCTTC.

J is TRBJ2-3 and V is TRBV27; no clear D gene. V was clipped by 7 bases and J by 0 bases, with 11 bases between them. Germline CDR1 reads MNHEY; CDR2 reads SMNVEV (reference sequence). CDR3 length: 14 amino acids. The CDR3 sequence: CASKTEPSTDTQYF. Here the CDR3 DNA reads TGTGCCAGCAAGACGGAACCTAGCACAGATACGCAGTATTTT.

The chain carries TRBV5-1 and TRBJ1-4; D perhaps matches TRBD1 (5 bases). Deletions cut 2 bases from V and 5 bases from J, with 10 bases between. The CDR3 extends over 14 amino acids. CDR1 and CDR2 from the germline V gene are SGHRS and YFSETQ. The CDR3: CASSLRQLNEKLFF. The CDR3 DNA is TGCGCCAGCAGCTTAAGACAGCTGAATGAAAAACTGTTTTTT.